This T cell receptor (beta chain) is from a study of blood T cells in healthy people across ages. Alongside a J-beta primer mix, a sample-barcoded 5' primer served in a second PCR lasting roughly 6 to 12 cycles. Using its own MiXCR run on the 5' RACE reads, TCRdb lists one record per CDR3 protein. The sample consists of about 640,000 distinct CDR3 sequences, around 38% of them appearing once. The table lists this clonotype with a few counts. This CDR3 has 16 amino acids. V lost 5 bases to trimming and J lost 5 bases; unmatched junction nucleotides: 4. The germline V gene has CDR1 SGHTA and CDR2 FQGNSA.

What was sequenced was blood. The V and J genes are TRBV7-2 and TRBJ2-3; TRBD2 matches at 16 bases. The clonotype was recovered from a man at least 80 years old in good health. The CDR3 reads CASSVGLAGGIDTQYF. The DNA of the CDR3 is TGTGCCAGCAGCGTGGGACTAGCGGGAGGGATAGATACGCAGTATTTT.